These T cell receptor beta chains were read from a single sample in a study of response to subunit inactivated influenza vaccine. A single record per CDR3 protein comes from TCRdb applying MiXCR to the RT-PCR reads. The table has under 850,000 distinct CDR3 sequences, less than 20% seen once. The sample here was PBMCs from blood, taken about 5 days after vaccination. These receptors were obtained from a man aged 45-65 years who received an inactivated influenza vaccine. CDR3s include the opening cysteine and the closing phenylalanine or tryptophan. The order of the fields is V gene, clone size, D gene, J gene, CDR3 protein, CDR3 DNA. D genes are given only for firm matches. Clone size, where shown, is once, few, many, or a class for clones that have expanded.

TRBV4-2	.	.	TRBJ2-2	CASSQDHITGELFF	TGTGCCAGCAGCCAAGATCATATCACCGGGGAGCTGTTTTTT
TRBV20-1	few	.	TRBJ2-1	CSAEGVRGEQFF	TGCAGTGCTGAGGGTGTCCGAGGTGAGCAGTTCTTC
TRBV10-3	few	.	TRBJ2-2	CAISESSGKNTGELFF	TGTGCCATCAGTGAGTCGTCGGGGAAGAACACCGGGGAGCTGTTTTTT
TRBV12-3/TRBV12-4	.	.	TRBJ2-5	CASRPPQDPKETQYF	TGTGCCAGCAGACCTCCACAGGACCCGAAAGAGACCCAGTACTTC
TRBV2	.	TRBD2	TRBJ2-1	CATIPAGGPSYNEQFF	TGTGCCACCATACCGGCGGGGGGGCCGTCCTACAATGAGCAGTTCTTC
TRBV2	.	.	TRBJ2-3	CASSAVRLTDTQYF	TGTGCCAGCAGTGCCGTGAGGCTCACAGATACGCAGTATTTT
TRBV20-1	.	.	TRBJ2-5	CSARDLVTGPLVETQYF	TGCAGTGCTAGAGACCTCGTCACAGGGCCCCTTGTTGAGACCCAGTACTTC
TRBV7-9	.	.	TRBJ2-5	CASSFLSEGETQYF	TGTGCCAGCAGCTTCTTGTCTGAGGGGGAGACCCAGTACTTC
TRBV7-2	.	.	TRBJ2-2	CASSLDSGDARELFF	TGTGCCAGCAGCTTAGACTCAGGGGACGCTAGGGAGCTGTTTTTT
TRBV20-1	.	TRBD2	TRBJ2-1	CSVPKTLAGGPGEQFF	TGCAGTGTTCCGAAAACCCTAGCGGGGGGGCCAGGTGAGCAGTTCTTC
TRBV7-9	.	TRBD2	TRBJ2-7	CASSDISGGAYEQYF	TGTGCCAGCAGCGACATTAGCGGGGGGGCCTACGAGCAGTACTTC
TRBV20-1	many	.	TRBJ2-5	CSARSLQETQYF	TGCAGTGCTAGGAGTCTTCAAGAGACCCAGTACTTC
TRBV20-1	.	TRBD1	TRBJ2-5	CSARDLGQGKETQYF	TGCAGTGCTAGAGATCTCGGACAGGGAAAAGAGACCCAGTACTTC
TRBV12-3/TRBV12-4	few	TRBD1	TRBJ1-1	CASSQQGTTEAFF	TGTGCCAGCAGTCAACAGGGGACCACTGAAGCTTTCTTT
TRBV29-1	.	TRBD1	TRBJ2-1	CSVLGQGSEQFF	TGCAGCGTTCTAGGACAGGGAAGTGAGCAGTTCTTC
TRBV12-3/TRBV12-4	few	TRBD2	TRBJ2-1	CASSFGGRVYNEQFF	TGTGCCAGCAGTTTTGGCGGGAGGGTCTACAATGAGCAGTTCTTC
TRBV28	few	TRBD1	TRBJ2-1	CASSLLFSLRDRDRSNEQFF	TGTGCCAGCAGTCTTCTATTCTCCCTCCGGGACAGGGATAGGTCCAATGAGCAGTTCTTC
TRBV18	few	.	TRBJ2-1	CASSQFGGRYNEQFF	TGTGCCAGCTCTCAATTTGGAGGCAGATACAATGAGCAGTTCTTC
TRBV7-2	.	.	TRBJ2-7	CASSSGVPEQYF	TGTGCCAGCAGCTCCGGCGTGCCCGAGCAGTACTTC
TRBV20-1	many	TRBD2	TRBJ2-3	CSARLLGTSGTDTQYF	TGCAGTGCTAGGCTGTTGGGAACTAGCGGCACAGATACGCAGTATTTT
TRBV12-3/TRBV12-4	.	.	TRBJ1-1	CASSLVQGGDGAFF	TGTGCCAGCAGTTTGGTCCAAGGGGGGGATGGAGCTTTCTTT
TRBV27	few	TRBD2	TRBJ2-3	CASSLSGGVPTDTQYF	TGTGCCAGCAGTTTATCGGGGGGGGTTCCCACAGATACGCAGTATTTT
TRBV20-1	.	TRBD2	TRBJ2-3	CSARDPLAGARSTDTQYF	TGCAGTGCTAGAGATCCCCTAGCGGGGGCCCGTAGCACAGATACGCAGTATTTT
TRBV12-3/TRBV12-4	many	.	TRBJ1-4	CASSLGFEKLFF	TGTGCCAGCAGTTTAGGGTTTGAAAAACTGTTTTTT
TRBV4-2	few	.	TRBJ2-1	CASSQEGAYNEQFF	TGTGCCAGCAGCCAAGAAGGGGCCTACAATGAGCAGTTCTTC
TRBV12-3/TRBV12-4	.	TRBD1	TRBJ2-7	CASSRHGTGAYEQYF	TGTGCCAGCAGCCGACACGGGACAGGGGCCTACGAGCAGTACTTC
TRBV5-6	few	.	TRBJ2-7	CASSLRRERNEQYF	TGTGCCAGCAGCTTGCGAAGGGAACGTAACGAGCAGTACTTC
TRBV12-3/TRBV12-4	once	.	TRBJ2-4	CASSFFVEIAKNIQYF	TGTGCCAGCAGTTTTTTTGTGGAGATAGCCAAAAACATTCAGTACTTC
TRBV6-1	.	.	TRBJ2-2	CATSEEGMGYTGELFF	TGTGCCACTTCAGAGGAAGGCATGGGGTACACCGGGGAGCTGTTTTTT
TRBV5-1	many	TRBD1	TRBJ1-1	CASSSDRGRTEAFF	TGCGCCAGCAGCTCAGACAGGGGACGAACTGAAGCTTTCTTT
TRBV29-1	.	.	TRBJ2-7	CSPVYEQYF	TGCAGCCCGGTCTACGAGCAGTACTTC
TRBV5-1	few	TRBD2	TRBJ2-1	CASSQPGLAGYSNYNEQFF	TGCGCCAGCAGCCAACCGGGACTAGCGGGGTATAGTAACTACAATGAGCAGTTCTTC
TRBV7-9	.	TRBD2	TRBJ2-1	CASSPRGLAGGPSEQFF	TGTGCCAGCAGCCCCCGGGGACTAGCGGGAGGGCCCTCTGAGCAGTTCTTC
TRBV20-1	.	TRBD1	TRBJ1-4	CSATGGRTNEKLFF	TGCAGTGCTACAGGGGGAAGAACTAATGAAAAACTGTTTTTT
TRBV29-1	few	.	TRBJ1-1	CSSYTLGEAFF	TGCAGCTCTTACACCCTTGGGGAAGCTTTCTTT
TRBV7-9	.	.	TRBJ2-1	CASGSWRGDNEQFF	TGTGCCAGCGGCTCCTGGCGAGGAGACAATGAGCAGTTCTTC
TRBV12-3/TRBV12-4	few	.	TRBJ2-7	CASSLYDRRGYEQYF	TGTGCCAGCAGTTTGTATGACAGGCGCGGGTACGAGCAGTACTTC
TRBV4-3	few	.	TRBJ1-1	CASSQLRTSNTEAFF	TGCGCCAGCAGCCAACTTAGGACCTCAAACACTGAAGCTTTCTTT
TRBV7-2	.	TRBD2	TRBJ2-3	CASSLASASGRIDTQYF	TGTGCCAGCAGCTTAGCATCGGCCAGCGGGAGGATCGATACGCAGTATTTT
TRBV28	.	.	TRBJ1-4	CASRAGTFVEKLFF	TGTGCCAGCAGGGCCGGGACGTTCGTAGAAAAACTGTTTTTT
TRBV6-5	many	TRBD2	TRBJ2-4	CASSYGTSGNIQYF	TGTGCCAGCAGTTACGGGACTAGTGGGAACATTCAGTACTTC
TRBV12-3/TRBV12-4	many	TRBD1	TRBJ1-5	CASSSHQGGQPQHF	TGTGCCAGCAGTTCCCACCAGGGGGGTCAGCCCCAGCATTTT
TRBV20-1	.	TRBD2	TRBJ2-3	CSASSLAGGIDTQYF	TGCAGTGCTAGTAGTCTAGCGGGAGGAATAGATACGCAGTATTTT
TRBV20-1	many	TRBD2	TRBJ2-2	CSARDAGLANTGELFF	TGCAGTGCTAGAGATGCGGGACTAGCGAACACCGGGGAGCTGTTTTTT
TRBV7-2	many	TRBD1	TRBJ2-1	CASSLAQGQGPHEQFF	TGTGCCAGCAGCTTAGCGCAGGGACAGGGCCCCCATGAGCAGTTCTTC
TRBV5-1	.	.	TRBJ2-2	CASSLGQGARERTGELFF	TGCGCCAGCAGCCTGGGGCAGGGGGCGCGGGAGCGGACCGGGGAGCTGTTTTTT
TRBV7-6	.	.	TRBJ2-5	CASSLARYTLQETQYF	TGTGCCAGCAGCTTAGCCAGGTACACCCTACAAGAGACCCAGTACTTC
TRBV28	few	.	TRBJ2-5	CASRSFGSRVGETQYF	TGTGCCAGCAGGAGTTTCGGAAGCAGGGTAGGAGAGACCCAGTACTTC
TRBV20-1	.	.	TRBJ1-5	CSARDGTNPNQPQHF	TGCAGTGCTAGAGACGGGACAAACCCTAATCAGCCCCAGCATTTT